This T cell receptor (beta chain) was recovered during a study of technical replicates of blood from a few donors. The protocol was immunoSEQ multiplex PCR, while the TCRdb copy is restricted to in-frame clones and leaves out a portion. The sample has 12,000 or so clones, roughly 95% seen once. The sequence was obtained from a human donor in good health. What was sequenced was PBMCs.

The CDR3, as DNA: TGTGCCAGCAGCCACTCGACAGGGGGCCCCTCCTACGAGCAGTACTTC. Translation: CASSHSTGGPSYEQYF. The chain combines TRBV7-9 with TRBJ2-7; TRBD1 aligns across 10 bases. The CDR3 extends over 16 amino acids. The V gene end was trimmed by 5 bases and the J gene end by 0 bases; junction bases not matched to a gene: 7. CDR1 and CDR2 (germline): SEHNR, FQNEAQ (reference sequence).